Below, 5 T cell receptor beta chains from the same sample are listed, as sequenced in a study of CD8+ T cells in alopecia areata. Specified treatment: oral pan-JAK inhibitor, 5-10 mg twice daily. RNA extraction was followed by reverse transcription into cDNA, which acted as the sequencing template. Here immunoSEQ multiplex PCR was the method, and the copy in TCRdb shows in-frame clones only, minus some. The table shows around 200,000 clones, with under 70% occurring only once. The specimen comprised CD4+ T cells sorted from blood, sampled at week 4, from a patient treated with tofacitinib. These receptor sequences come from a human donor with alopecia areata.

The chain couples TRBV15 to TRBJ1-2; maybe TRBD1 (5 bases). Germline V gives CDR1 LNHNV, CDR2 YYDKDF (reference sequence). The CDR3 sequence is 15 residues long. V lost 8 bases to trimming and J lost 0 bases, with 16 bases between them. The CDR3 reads CATQPLGPSNYGYTF. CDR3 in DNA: TGTGCCACCCAACCTTTGGGGCCCTCTAACTATGGCTACACCTTC. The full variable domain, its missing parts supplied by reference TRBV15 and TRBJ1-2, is DAMVIQNPRYQVTQFGKPVTLSCSQTLNHNVMYWYQQKSSQAPKLLFHYYDKDFNNEADTPDNFQSRRPNTSFCFLDIRSPGLGDTAMYLCATQPLGPSNYGYTFGSGTRLTVV.

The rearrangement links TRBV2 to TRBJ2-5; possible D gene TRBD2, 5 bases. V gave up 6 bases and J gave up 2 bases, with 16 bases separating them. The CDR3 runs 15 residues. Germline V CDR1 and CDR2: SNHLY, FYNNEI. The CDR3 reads CASSKLVSPQETQYF. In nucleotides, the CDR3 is TGTGCCAGCAGCAAACTAGTATCCCCACAAGAGACCCAGTACTTC.

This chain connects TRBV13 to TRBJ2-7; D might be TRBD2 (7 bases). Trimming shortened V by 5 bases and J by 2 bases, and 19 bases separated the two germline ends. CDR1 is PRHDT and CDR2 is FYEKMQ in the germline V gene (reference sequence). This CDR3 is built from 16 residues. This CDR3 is CASSPGMGGTTYEQYF. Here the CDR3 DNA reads TGTGCCAGCAGCCCCGGCATGGGGGGGACAACCTACGAGCAGTACTTC.

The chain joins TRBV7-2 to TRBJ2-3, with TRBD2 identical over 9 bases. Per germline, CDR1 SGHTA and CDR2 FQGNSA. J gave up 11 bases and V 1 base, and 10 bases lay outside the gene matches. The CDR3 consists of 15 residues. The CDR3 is CASSLVGSGGGVQYF. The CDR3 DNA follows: TGTGCCAGCAGCTTAGTTGGTAGCGGGGGCGGGGTGCAGTATTTT.

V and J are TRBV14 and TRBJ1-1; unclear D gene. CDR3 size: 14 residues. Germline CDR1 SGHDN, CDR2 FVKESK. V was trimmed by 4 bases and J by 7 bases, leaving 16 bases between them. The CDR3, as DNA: TGTGCCAGCAGCCTCCAATACCGGGGTGGTGAAGCTTTCTTT. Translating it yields CASSLQYRGGEAFF.